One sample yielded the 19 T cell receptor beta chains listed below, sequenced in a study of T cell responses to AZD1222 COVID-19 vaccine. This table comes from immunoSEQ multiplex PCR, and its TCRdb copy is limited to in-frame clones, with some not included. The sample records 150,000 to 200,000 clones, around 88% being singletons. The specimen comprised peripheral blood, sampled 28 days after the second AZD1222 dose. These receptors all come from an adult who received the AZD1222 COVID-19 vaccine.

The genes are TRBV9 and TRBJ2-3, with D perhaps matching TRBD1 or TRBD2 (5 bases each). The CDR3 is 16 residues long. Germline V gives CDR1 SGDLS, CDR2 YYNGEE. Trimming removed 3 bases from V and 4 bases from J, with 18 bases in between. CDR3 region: CASSATTGTNPDTQYF. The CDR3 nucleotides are TGTGCCAGCAGCGCGACGACCGGGACGAACCCAGATACGCAGTATTTT.

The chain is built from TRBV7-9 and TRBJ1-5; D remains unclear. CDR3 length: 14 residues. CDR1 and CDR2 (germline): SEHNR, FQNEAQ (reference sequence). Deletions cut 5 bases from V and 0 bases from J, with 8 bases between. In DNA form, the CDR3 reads TGTGCCAGCAGCCCAGAGGGTAGCAATCAGCCCCAGCATTTT. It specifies CASSPEGSNQPQHF.

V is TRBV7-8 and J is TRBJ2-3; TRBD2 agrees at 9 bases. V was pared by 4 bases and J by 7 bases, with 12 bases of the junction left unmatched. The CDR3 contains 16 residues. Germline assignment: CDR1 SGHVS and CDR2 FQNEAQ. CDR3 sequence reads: CASSSLERGDRNTQYF. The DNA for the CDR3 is TGTGCCAGCAGCTCGCTTGAGCGGGGGGACAGAAATACGCAGTATTTT.

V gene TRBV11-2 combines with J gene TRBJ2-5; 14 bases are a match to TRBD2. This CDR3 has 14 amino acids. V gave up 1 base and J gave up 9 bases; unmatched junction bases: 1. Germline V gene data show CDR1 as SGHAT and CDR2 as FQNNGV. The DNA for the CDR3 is TGTGCCAGCAGCTTAGTGACTAGCGGGGGGGCCCAGTACTTC. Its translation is CASSLVTSGGAQYF.

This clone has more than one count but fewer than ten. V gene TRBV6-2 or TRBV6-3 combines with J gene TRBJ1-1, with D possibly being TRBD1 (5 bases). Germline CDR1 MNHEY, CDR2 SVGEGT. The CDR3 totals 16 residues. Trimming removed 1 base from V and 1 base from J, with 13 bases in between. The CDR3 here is CASSYWGRGRNTEAFF. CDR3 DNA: TGTGCCAGCAGTTACTGGGGGAGGGGCCGGAACACTGAAGCTTTCTTT.

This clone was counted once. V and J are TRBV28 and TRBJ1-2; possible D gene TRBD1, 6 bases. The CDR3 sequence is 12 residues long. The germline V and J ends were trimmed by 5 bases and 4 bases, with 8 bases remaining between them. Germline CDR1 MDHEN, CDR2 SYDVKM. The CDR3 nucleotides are TGTGCCAGCAGTAAACAGGGCTATGGCTACACCTTC. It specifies CASSKQGYGYTF.

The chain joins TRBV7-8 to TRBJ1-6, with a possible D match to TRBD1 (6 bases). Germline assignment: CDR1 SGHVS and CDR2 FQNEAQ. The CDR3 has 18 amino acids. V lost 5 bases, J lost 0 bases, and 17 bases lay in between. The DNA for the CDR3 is TGTGCCAGCAGCCCGGGGGGGCAGGGGAGCTCCTATAATTCACCCCTCCACTTT. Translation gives CASSPGGQGSSYNSPLHF.

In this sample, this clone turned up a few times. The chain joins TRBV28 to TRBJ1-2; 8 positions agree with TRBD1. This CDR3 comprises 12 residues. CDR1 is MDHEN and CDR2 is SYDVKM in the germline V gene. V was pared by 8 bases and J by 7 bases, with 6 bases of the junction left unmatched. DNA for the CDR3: TGTGCCAGCCTACAGGGGGGCCTTGGCTACACCTTC. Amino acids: CASLQGGLGYTF.

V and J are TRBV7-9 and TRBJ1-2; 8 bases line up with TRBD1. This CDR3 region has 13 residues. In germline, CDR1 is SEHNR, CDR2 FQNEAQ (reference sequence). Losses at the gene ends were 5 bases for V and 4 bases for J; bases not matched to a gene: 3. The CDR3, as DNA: TGTGCCAGCAGCGCGGGACAGGCCTATGGCTACACCTTC. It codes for CASSAGQAYGYTF.

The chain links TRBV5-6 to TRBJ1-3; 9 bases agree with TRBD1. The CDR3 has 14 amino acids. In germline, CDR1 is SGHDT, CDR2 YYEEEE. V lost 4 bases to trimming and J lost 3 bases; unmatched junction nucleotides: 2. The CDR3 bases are TGTGCCAGCAGCCCGACAGGGGGTGGAAACACCATATATTTT. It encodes CASSPTGGGNTIYF.

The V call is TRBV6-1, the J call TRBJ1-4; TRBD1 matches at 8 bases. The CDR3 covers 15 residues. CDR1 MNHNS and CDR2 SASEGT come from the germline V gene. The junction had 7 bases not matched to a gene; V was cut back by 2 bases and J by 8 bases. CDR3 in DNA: TGTGCCAGCAGTGAATCAGGGGGCGCTTGGGAAAAACTGTTTTTT. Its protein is CASSESGGAWEKLFF.

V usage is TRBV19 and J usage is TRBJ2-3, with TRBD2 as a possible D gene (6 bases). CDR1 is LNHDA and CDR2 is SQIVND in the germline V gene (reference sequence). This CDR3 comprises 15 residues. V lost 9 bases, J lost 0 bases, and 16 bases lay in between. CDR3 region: CASGDSPGSTDTQYF. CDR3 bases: TGTGCCAGCGGGGACTCCCCGGGGAGCACAGATACGCAGTATTTT.

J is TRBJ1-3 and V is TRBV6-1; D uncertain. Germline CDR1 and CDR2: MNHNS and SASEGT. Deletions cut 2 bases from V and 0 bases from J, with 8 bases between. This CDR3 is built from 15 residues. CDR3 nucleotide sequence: TGTGCCAGCAGTGAAACATGGAGCTCTGGAAACACCATATATTTT. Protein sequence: CASSETWSSGNTIYF.

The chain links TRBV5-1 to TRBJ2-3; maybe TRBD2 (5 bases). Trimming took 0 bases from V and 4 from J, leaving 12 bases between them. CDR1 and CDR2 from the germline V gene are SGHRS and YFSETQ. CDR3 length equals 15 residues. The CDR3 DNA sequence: TGCGCCAGCAGCTTGGATGGGAGCCCAGCAGATACGCAGTATTTT. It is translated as CASSLDGSPADTQYF.

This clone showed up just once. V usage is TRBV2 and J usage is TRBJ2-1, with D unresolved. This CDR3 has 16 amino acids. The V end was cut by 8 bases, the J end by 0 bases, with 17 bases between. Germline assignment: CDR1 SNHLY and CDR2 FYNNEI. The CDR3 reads CASEIMGSGSYNEQFF. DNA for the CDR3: TGTGCCAGCGAGATAATGGGGTCCGGCTCCTACAATGAGCAGTTCTTC.

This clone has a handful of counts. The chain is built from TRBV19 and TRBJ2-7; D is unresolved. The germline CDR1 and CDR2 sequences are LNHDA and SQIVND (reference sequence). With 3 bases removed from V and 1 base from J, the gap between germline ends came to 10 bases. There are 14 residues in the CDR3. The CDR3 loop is CASSIGILSYEQYF. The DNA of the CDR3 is TGTGCCAGTAGTATTGGTATCCTTTCCTACGAGCAGTACTTC.

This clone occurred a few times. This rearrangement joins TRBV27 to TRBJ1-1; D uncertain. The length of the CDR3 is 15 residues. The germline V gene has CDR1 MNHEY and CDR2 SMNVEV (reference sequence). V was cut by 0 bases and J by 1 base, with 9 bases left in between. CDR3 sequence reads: CASSLSLPQNTEAFF. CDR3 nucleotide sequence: TGTGCCAGCAGTTTATCCCTCCCACAGAACACTGAAGCTTTCTTT.

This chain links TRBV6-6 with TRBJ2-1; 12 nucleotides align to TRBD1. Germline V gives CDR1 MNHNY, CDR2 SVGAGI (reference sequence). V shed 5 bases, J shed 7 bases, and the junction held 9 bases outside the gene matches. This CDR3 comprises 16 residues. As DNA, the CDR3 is TGTGCCAGCAGTCCCCCGGGACAGGGGGCTCGGAATGAGCAGTTCTTC. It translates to CASSPPGQGARNEQFF.

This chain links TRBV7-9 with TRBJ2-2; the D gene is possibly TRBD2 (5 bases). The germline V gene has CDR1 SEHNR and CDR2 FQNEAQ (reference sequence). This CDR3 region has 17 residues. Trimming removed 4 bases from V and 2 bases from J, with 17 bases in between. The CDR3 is CASSSYTVGSNTGELFF. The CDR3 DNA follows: TGTGCCAGCAGCTCCTACACGGTAGGGAGTAACACCGGGGAGCTGTTTTTT.